These 24 T cell receptor beta chains share one sample of origin, sequenced in a study of neurological immune-mediated disorders. A single record per CDR3 protein comes from TCRdb applying MiXCR to the 5' RACE reads. Here the sample spans approximately 90,000 distinct CDR3 sequences, around 3.3% being singletons. The material sequenced was PBMCs. Receptor source: a woman under 30 with multiple sclerosis.

This clonotype was counted many times. DNA of the CDR3: TGCAGTGCCGCCTCGGGAGCGGGAGTAAACCAGTATTTT. Encoded protein: CSAASGAGVNQYF. This chain uses TRBV20-1 with TRBJ2-3; 8 bases agree with TRBD2. CDR3 length: 13 amino acids. Germline-derived CDR1 and CDR2 are DFQATT and SNEGSKA (reference sequence). The junction had 14 bases not matched to a gene; V was cut back by 6 bases and J by 12 bases.

Of note for this clonotype: This may come from a read error, since a much larger clone is one base off. The chain couples TRBV5-5 to TRBJ2-3; D not certain. The germline V gene has CDR1 SGHKS and CDR2 YYEKEE (reference sequence). Trimming left V 2 bases short and J 2 bases short, with 6 bases between. This CDR3 contains 13 residues. CDR3 residues: CASSFTHTDTQYF. CDR3 nucleotides: TGTGCCAGCAGCTTCACCCACACAGATACGCAGTATTTT.

This clonotype was seen ten or more times. The chain has TRBV3-1 and TRBJ1-2, with no clear D. Trimming removed 1 base at V and 5 bases at J, with 8 bases between. The CDR3 sequence is 13 residues long. Germline V gives CDR1 LGHDT, CDR2 YNNKEL (reference sequence). CDR3 nucleotide sequence: TGTGCCAGCAGCCAAGGCTACCTTTATGGCTACACCTTC. It is translated as CASSQGYLYGYTF.

This clonotype came up a few times. The V and J genes are TRBV5-1 and TRBJ2-1; 8 bases agree with TRBD2. CDR3 size: 15 residues. V lost 2 bases and J lost 4; bases outside the gene matches: 5. CDR1 and CDR2 from the germline V gene are SGHRS and YFSETQ. CDR3 nucleotide sequence: TGCGCCAGCAGCTTAACCGGGGGGGGATACAATGAGCAGTTCTTC. Translated: CASSLTGGGYNEQFF.

Ten or more counts support this clonotype. The CDR3 DNA reads as TGCGCCAGCAGCTTGTCGGCTCATACTGCCGGGGAGACCCAGTACTTC. Protein sequence: CASSLSAHTAGETQYF. V gene TRBV5-1 combines with J gene TRBJ2-5, with D hard to call. Trimming took 1 base from V and 5 from J, leaving 18 bases between them. The CDR3 is made up of 16 amino acids. Germline-derived CDR1 and CDR2 are SGHRS and YFSETQ. Full variable domain (missing parts from reference TRBV5-1 and TRBJ2-5): KAGVTQTPRYLIKTRGQQVTLSCSPISGHRSVSWYQQTPGQGLQFLFEYFSETQRNKGNFPGRFSGRQFSNSRSEMNVSTLELGDSALYLCASSLSAHTAGETQYFGPGTRLLVL.

This clonotype was observed at least ten times. The chain links TRBV2 to TRBJ2-7; tentatively, D is TRBD1 (5 bases). This CDR3 has 12 amino acids. Per germline, CDR1 SNHLY and CDR2 FYNNEI. V gave up 7 bases and J gave up 1 base, with 8 bases separating them. The CDR3: CASTAGSYEQYF. Here the CDR3 DNA reads TGTGCCAGCACGGCAGGGTCCTACGAGCAGTACTTC.

Ten or more counts support this clonotype. The V call is TRBV3-1, the J call TRBJ1-1; 7 bases match TRBD1. V was pared by 0 bases and J by 0 bases, with 10 bases of the junction left unmatched. Germline V lookup: CDR1 LGHDT, CDR2 YNNKEL (reference sequence). This CDR3 is 18 amino acids long. The CDR3 here is CASSQEPGQRRMNTEAFF. The CDR3 DNA reads TGTGCCAGCAGCCAAGAACCGGGACAGCGACGCATGAACACTGAAGCTTTCTTT. The full variable domain, rest sourced from reference TRBV3-1 and TRBJ1-1, is DTAVSQTPKYLVTQMGNDKSIKCEQNLGHDTMYWYKQDSKKFLKIMFSYNNKELIINETVPNRFSPKSPDKAHLNLHINSLELGDSAVYFCASSQEPGQRRMNTEAFFGQGTRLTVV.

The sample holds many counts of this clonotype. The chain joins TRBV12-3 or TRBV12-4 to TRBJ2-3; D is perhaps TRBD1 or TRBD2 (5 bases each). The CDR3 is 15 residues long. V lost 5 bases to trimming and J lost 7 bases, with 19 bases between them. The DNA for the CDR3 is TGTGCCAGCAGTCCTAACGGGGCAGTTCGCCATACGCAGTATTTT. As protein: CASSPNGAVRHTQYF.

Comments on this clonotype: A much larger clone differs by one base, so this may be a read error. CDR3 DNA: TGCAGCGTTGAAGATTGGGGAGTCAGCACTGAAGCTTTCTTT. Its translation is CSVEDWGVSTEAFF. V and J are TRBV29-1 and TRBJ1-1; D ambiguous. The germline gives CDR1 SQVTM, CDR2 ANQGSEA. The V gene lost 0 bases and the J gene lost 4 bases, with 12 bases spanning the gap. The CDR3 has 14 residues.

This clonotype was seen ten or more times. The V call is TRBV5-1, the J call TRBJ2-5; D remains unclear. The CDR3 length is 16 residues. Germline lookup yields CDR1 SGHRS and CDR2 YFSETQ. V lost 2 bases to trimming and J lost 0 bases, with 14 bases between them. As DNA, the CDR3 is TGCGCCAGCAGCTTTACCGGACCCCCAAACCAAGAGACCCAGTACTTC. Residues: CASSFTGPPNQETQYF.

Comments on this clonotype: A read error is possible here, since a much larger clone lies one base away. The chain has TRBV6-6 and TRBJ2-2; D remains ambiguous. Germline V CDR1 and CDR2: MNHNY, SVGAGI (reference sequence). With 10 bases removed from V and 7 bases from J, the gap between germline ends came to 10 bases. This CDR3 comprises 11 residues. Here the CDR3 reads CATSGFGELFF. In DNA form, the CDR3 reads TGTGCCACCTCTGGTTTCGGGGAGCTGTTTTTT.

The chain uses TRBV12-3 or TRBV12-4 and TRBJ1-5; no clear D gene. The CDR3 runs 14 residues. The V gene lost 5 bases and the J gene lost 5 bases, with 13 bases spanning the gap. CDR3 sequence: CASSPAFGDQPQHF. As DNA, the CDR3 is TGTGCCAGCAGTCCCGCGTTTGGGGATCAGCCCCAGCATTTT.

In its sample, this clonotype was seen many times. This chain uses TRBV7-2 with TRBJ1-4; D gene unclear. There are 15 residues in the CDR3. Trimming stripped 2 bases from V and 0 bases from J, with 7 bases between. The germline V gene has CDR1 SGHTA and CDR2 FQGNSA. This CDR3 is CASSLQRATNEKLFF. As DNA, the CDR3 is TGTGCCAGCAGCTTACAGAGAGCAACTAATGAAAAACTGTTTTTT.

This clonotype was observed at least ten times. The chain carries TRBV4-1 and TRBJ2-2; 7 bases map to TRBD2. Germline CDR1 is MGHRA and CDR2 is YSYEKL. CDR3 length: 16 residues. V lost 0 bases to trimming and J lost 4 bases; unmatched junction nucleotides: 5. This CDR3 is CASSQDRAGSTGELFF. As DNA, the CDR3 is TGCGCCAGCAGCCAAGATCGAGCGGGGTCCACCGGGGAGCTGTTTTTT.

This clonotype appeared many times. V gene TRBV9 combines with J gene TRBJ1-5; 10 bases fit TRBD1. Germline CDR1 is SGDLS and CDR2 is YYNGEE. The length of the CDR3 is 15 residues. V trimming: 4 bases; J trimming: 5 bases; junction bases outside the gene matches: 6. CDR3 DNA: TGTGCCAGCAGCCTTTCAGACAGGGGGCATCAGCCCCAGCATTTT. Translating gives CASSLSDRGHQPQHF.

The sample holds many counts of this clonotype. The rearrangement links TRBV4-1 to TRBJ2-3, with 13 bases aligning to TRBD2. Germline loops: CDR1 MGHRA, CDR2 YSYEKL. The CDR3 has 16 amino acids. The V segment lost 1 base and the J segment 4 bases; nucleotides outside the gene matches: 2. The CDR3 loop is CASSQGTSGGPDTQYF. For the CDR3, the DNA is TGCGCCAGCAGCCAAGGGACTAGCGGGGGCCCAGATACGCAGTATTTT.

The sample holds a few counts of this clonotype. V usage is TRBV30 and J usage is TRBJ1-2, with D uncertain. CDR1 GTSNPN and CDR2 SVGIG come from the germline V gene (reference sequence). CDR3 length: 11 amino acids. With 2 bases removed from V and 0 bases from J, the gap between germline ends came to 1 base. CDR3 sequence: CAWSTNYGYTF. DNA for the CDR3: TGTGCCTGGAGTACTAACTATGGCTACACCTTC.

This clonotype was counted many times. The rearrangement uses TRBV5-1 and TRBJ2-6, with unresolved D. The CDR3 is 14 residues long. V lost 6 bases, J lost 1 base, and 8 bases lay in between. Germline lookup yields CDR1 SGHRS and CDR2 YFSETQ. CDR3 protein: CASTFGSGANVLTF. For the CDR3, the DNA is TGCGCCAGCACCTTCGGGTCTGGGGCCAACGTCCTGACTTTC.

This clonotype was detected ten times or more. The chain uses TRBV12-3 or TRBV12-4 and TRBJ1-5; D is uncertain. CDR3 length equals 13 residues. The germline V and J ends were trimmed by 1 base and 3 bases, with 4 bases remaining between them. The CDR3 DNA reads TGTGCCAGCAGTTTAGGCCTCAATCAGCCCCAGCATTTT. Protein: CASSLGLNQPQHF.

This clonotype was found many times. V gene TRBV29-1 combines with J gene TRBJ1-2; TRBD1 might be the D (6 bases). The CDR3 length is 15 residues. Germline V gives CDR1 SQVTM, CDR2 ANQGSEA. Trimming cost V 3 bases and J 2 bases, with 16 bases left between them. Here the CDR3 DNA reads TGCAGCGTTGACCTCGTACAGGGCGCAAACTATGGCTACACCTTC. Its translation is CSVDLVQGANYGYTF.

This clonotype was seen repeatedly, ten times or more. V gene TRBV3-1 combines with J gene TRBJ1-4, with 8 nucleotides matching TRBD1. After removal of 6 bases from V and 7 bases from J, the junction contained 7 bases not matched to a gene. Germline CDR1 is LGHDT and CDR2 is YNNKEL (reference sequence). The CDR3 extends over 14 amino acids. The CDR3, as DNA: TGTGCCAGCAGTGTCGGGACAGGATCTGAAAAACTGTTTTTT. It encodes CASSVGTGSEKLFF.

This clonotype has ten or more counts. V is TRBV7-2 and J is TRBJ2-1; D remains unclear. CDR3 length equals 11 residues. CDR1 is SGHTA, CDR2 FQGNSA, per germline. V was trimmed by 7 bases and J by 3 bases, leaving 4 bases between them. CDR3 in DNA: TGTGCCAGCAAAAACTACAATGAGCAGTTCTTC. It yields the protein CASKNYNEQFF. The complete variable domain, with remaining parts taken from reference TRBV7-2 and TRBJ2-1, reads GAGVSQSPSNKVTEKGKDVELRCDPISGHTALYWYRQSLGQGLEFLIYFQGNSAPDKSGLPSDRFSAERTGGSVSTLTIQRTQQEDSAVYLCASKNYNEQFFGPGTRLTVL.

This clonotype was detected many times. The chain couples TRBV4-1 to TRBJ1-1, with D possibly being TRBD1 (5 bases). From germline, CDR1 is MGHRA and CDR2 YSYEKL. This CDR3 region has 14 residues. V was shortened by 2 bases and J by 2 bases, with 9 bases between the two germline ends. The CDR3 DNA sequence: TGCGCCAGCAGCCAACCCCAGGGTAACACTGAAGCTTTCTTT. It codes for CASSQPQGNTEAFF.

This clonotype was counted many times. The chain joins TRBV12-3 or TRBV12-4 to TRBJ2-5; D perhaps matches TRBD2 (6 bases). V lost 8 bases and J lost 2, with 15 bases in between. The CDR3 runs to 14 residues. The DNA for the CDR3 is TGTGCCAGCTGCCGGCAAGCGGGTCAAGAGACCCAGTACTTC. It codes for CASCRQAGQETQYF.